The present T cell receptor beta chain was sequenced within a study of early T cells in non-severe SARS-CoV-2 infection. TCRdb fed the 5' RACE reads into MiXCR, producing one record per CDR3 protein. This sample has around 58,000 distinct CDR3 sequences, with 14% to 15% found just once. CDR3 length equals 14 residues. Trimming cost V 3 bases and J 6 bases, with 9 bases left between them. The sequence derives from an adult who was a healthcare worker with PCR-confirmed SARS-CoV-2 infection or an uninfected control (not recorded which). Sequenced here: whole blood, sampled at baseline. The genes are TRBV12-3 or TRBV12-4 and TRBJ1-6; D unresolved. The CDR3 nucleotides are TGTGCCAGCAGTTTTGGGATTTCTAATTCACCCCTCCACTTT. Its protein product is CASSFGISNSPLHF.